This passage covers 14 T cell receptor beta chains from one sample sequenced in a study of blood T cells in healthy people across ages. Together with a sample-barcoded 5' primer, a J-beta primer mix was included in a second PCR lasting about 7 to 12 cycles. MiXCR, run by TCRdb on the 5' RACE reads, gives a single entry per CDR3 protein. The table has under 800,000 distinct CDR3 sequences, roughly 43% seen once. The source material was blood. These receptors were obtained from a woman aged 60-75 years in good health.

V and J are TRBV5-5 and TRBJ1-5, with 7 bases identical to TRBD1. This CDR3 contains 15 residues. Germline CDR1 is SGHKS and CDR2 is YYEKEE (reference sequence). The V gene end was trimmed by 0 bases and the J gene end by 3 bases; junction bases not matched to a gene: 3. DNA of the CDR3: TGTGCCAGCAGCTTGGGGGACAGTACCAATCAGCCCCAGCATTTT. Translation gives CASSLGDSTNQPQHF. Supplemented by reference TRBV5-5 and TRBJ1-5, the full variable domain reads DAGVTQSPTHLIKTRGQQVTLRCSPISGHKSVSWYQQVLGQGPQFIFQYYEKEERGRGNFPDRFSARQFPNYSSELNVNALLLGDSALYLCASSLGDSTNQPQHFGDGTRLSIL.

The genes are TRBV29-1 and TRBJ2-1; 9 positions agree with TRBD1. CDR3 length: 14 amino acids. Germline loops: CDR1 SQVTM, CDR2 ANQGSEA. J gave up 0 bases and V 7 bases, and 4 bases lay outside the gene matches. CDR3 nucleotides: TGCAGCGCCGGACAGGGGAGCTCCTACAATGAGCAGTTCTTC. Amino acid sequence: CSAGQGSSYNEQFF.

V gene TRBV5-1 combines with J gene TRBJ2-5; 8 nucleotides agree with TRBD1. Germline CDR1 SGHRS, CDR2 YFSETQ. This CDR3 contains 15 residues. Germline trimming cut 7 bases from V and 11 bases from J; bases unmatched to any gene: 19. CDR3 DNA sequence: TGCGCCAGCCGACCCTCGACAGGGGTCCCTACGGAGCAGTACTTC. Translated, it gives CASRPSTGVPTEQYF. The entire variable domain, with the rest obtained from reference TRBV5-1 and TRBJ2-5, is as follows: KAGVTQTPRYLIKTRGQQVTLSCSPISGHRSVSWYQQTPGQGLQFLFEYFSETQRNKGNFPGRFSGRQFSNSRSEMNVSTLELGDSALYLCASRPSTGVPTEQYFGPGTRLLVL.

The chain has TRBV15 and TRBJ2-1; perhaps TRBD1 as D (5 bases). This CDR3 comprises 14 residues. Looked up from germline, CDR1 is LNHNV and CDR2 is YYDKDF (reference sequence). V dropped 0 bases and J dropped 8 bases, with 11 bases sitting between them. The CDR3 coding sequence is TGTGCCACCAGCAGAGATAGGGGAACGGATGAGCAGTTCTTC. It translates to CATSRDRGTDEQFF.

The CDR3 sequence is CASTDQGGGNQPQHF. DNA of the CDR3: TGTGCCAGCACTGACCAGGGAGGGGGGAATCAGCCCCAGCATTTT. The V gene is TRBV2, the J gene TRBJ1-5; possibly TRBD1 for D (6 bases). This CDR3 region has 15 residues. Germline V gives CDR1 SNHLY, CDR2 FYNNEI. V lost 7 bases, J lost 4 bases, and 17 bases lay in between. Drawing the rest from reference TRBV2 and TRBJ1-5, the complete variable domain is EPEVTQTPSHQVTQMGQEVILRCVPISNHLYFYWYRQILGQKVEFLVSFYNNEISEKSEIFDDQFSVERPDGSNFTLKIRSTKLEDSAMYFCASTDQGGGNQPQHFGDGTRLSIL.

This clonotype occurred many times. The chain joins TRBV5-8 to TRBJ2-5; 14 bases map to TRBD2. Germline CDR1 SGHTS, CDR2 YDEGEE. Trimming at V came to 2 bases and at J to 1 base, leaving 1 base not matched to a gene. The CDR3 is made up of 16 amino acids. The CDR3 loop reads CASSFGTSGGQETQYF. The CDR3 region has the DNA TGTGCCAGCAGCTTCGGGACTAGCGGGGGCCAAGAGACCCAGTACTTC.

The rearrangement uses TRBV20-1 and TRBJ2-3, with D unresolved. Germline CDR1 is DFQATT and CDR2 is SNEGSKA (reference sequence). The CDR3 runs 10 residues. The germline V and J ends were trimmed by 4 bases and 6 bases, with 5 bases remaining between them. This CDR3 is CSATRDTQYF. The DNA of the CDR3 is TGCAGTGCTACTAGGGATACGCAGTATTTT.

The rearrangement links TRBV15 to TRBJ1-2; a weak D match, TRBD1 (5 bases). The germline gives CDR1 LNHNV, CDR2 YYDKDF (reference sequence). This CDR3 is 14 amino acids long. Trimming left V 0 bases short and J 6 bases short, with 11 bases between. The CDR3 nucleotides are TGTGCCACCAGCAGAGATCAGATAGGGGATGGCTACACCTTC. It codes for CATSRDQIGDGYTF.

This clonotype was recorded a few times. The V gene is TRBV7-2, the J gene TRBJ2-1; 11 positions agree with TRBD2. The CDR3 is 17 residues long. V shed 0 bases and J 8 bases; nucleotides not matched to a gene: 9. From germline, CDR1 is SGHTA and CDR2 FQGNSA. CDR3: CASSLAGTSGPGHEQFF. DNA for the CDR3: TGTGCCAGCAGCTTAGCGGGGACTAGCGGTCCTGGGCATGAGCAGTTCTTC. The whole variable domain, filled in from reference TRBV7-2 and TRBJ2-1, reads GAGVSQSPSNKVTEKGKDVELRCDPISGHTALYWYRQSLGQGLEFLIYFQGNSAPDKSGLPSDRFSAERTGGSVSTLTIQRTQQEDSAVYLCASSLAGTSGPGHEQFFGPGTRLTVL.

A word on this clonotype: Given the absence of the conserved phenylalanine or tryptophan at the CDR3 end, a read error is likely. V usage is TRBV20-1 and J usage is TRBJ1-2, with 9 bases lining up with TRBD1. There are 15 residues in the CDR3. Looked up from germline, CDR1 is DFQATT and CDR2 is SNEGSKA (reference sequence). With 4 bases clipped from V and 7 bases from J, the junction kept 13 bases outside the gene matches. This CDR3 reads CSAMGAGTGHGGYTV. The CDR3 DNA reads as TGCAGTGCTATGGGGGCCGGGACAGGGCATGGTGGCTACACCGTC.

This clonotype appeared many times. The chain is built from TRBV7-3 and TRBJ2-1, with D perhaps matching TRBD1 (5 bases). The length of the CDR3 is 15 residues. Between the trimmed V and J ends, which lost 4 bases and 1 base, there was a span of 11 bases. Per the germline V gene, CDR1 is SGHTA and CDR2 is FQGTGA. The CDR3 reads CASSSWTSSYNEQFF. CDR3 nucleotide sequence: TGTGCCAGCAGCTCCTGGACATCGTCCTACAATGAGCAGTTCTTC.

J is TRBJ2-2 and V is TRBV7-8, with 8 bases matching TRBD1. V lost 5 bases and J lost 0; bases outside the gene matches: 5. Germline V CDR1 and CDR2: SGHVS, FQNEAQ. The CDR3 sequence is 16 residues long. DNA for the CDR3: TGTGCCAGCAGCGTACTACAGGGGGCGAACACCGGGGAGCTGTTTTTT. Its protein product is CASSVLQGANTGELFF.

The sample holds a few counts of this clonotype. The chain couples TRBV12-3 or TRBV12-4 to TRBJ2-5; no definite D call. Trimming cost V 6 bases and J 4 bases, with 9 bases left between them. This CDR3 is 12 amino acids long. CDR3 sequence (DNA): TGTGCCAGCAGCAATAAGCGAGAGACCCAGTACTTC. It yields the protein CASSNKRETQYF.

This chain links TRBV12-3 or TRBV12-4 with TRBJ1-4; no clear D gene. Trimming left V 4 bases short and J 7 bases short, with 7 bases between. The CDR3 is 12 residues long. This CDR3 is CASSSVSEKLFF. In nucleotides, the CDR3 is TGTGCCAGCAGTTCTGTCAGTGAAAAACTGTTTTTT.